The T cell receptor beta chain under discussion was sequenced for a study of blood T cell repertoires in COVID-19. Repertoires were generated with immunoSEQ multiplex PCR, while TCRdb's copy carries only in-frame clones and drops some. The data show more than 70,000 clones, with 75% to 90% seen just once and about 17% held by the top ten. The germline V gene has CDR1 SNHLY and CDR2 FYNNEI. This CDR3 is 17 amino acids long. V lost 6 bases to trimming and J lost 2 bases; unmatched junction nucleotides: 5. The rearrangement joins TRBV2 to TRBJ1-6; TRBD1 aligns across 12 bases. This clonotype originated in an elderly woman with acute or convalescent COVID-19. The sequenced sample was peripheral blood. The CDR3 nucleotides read TGTGCCAGCAGGGCCGGGACAGGGGGCCCCTATAATTCACCCCTCCACTTT. Protein product: CASRAGTGGPYNSPLHF.